This paragraph reports one TCR beta chain. Antigen: not known. Extracted RNA was reverse transcribed, and the resulting cDNA served as sequencing template. The protocol was immunoSEQ multiplex PCR, while the TCRdb copy is restricted to in-frame clones and leaves out a portion. Of about 42,000 clones listed, around three fifths are singletons. The data derive from a study of CD8+ T cells in alopecia areata. Study-wide results and limits: Administration of tofacitinib significantly diminished scalp clonality and expanded CD8+ clones within the top 100.

Germline CDR1 and CDR2: SEHNR and FQNEAQ (reference sequence). Trimming at V came to 5 bases and at J to 6 bases, leaving 3 bases not matched to a gene. This CDR3 region has 13 residues. Sample treatment: oral pan-JAK inhibitor, 5-10 mg twice daily. The investigators collected lesional scalp punch biopsies and peripheral blood from alopecia areata patients. The sample consisted of CD8+ T cells sorted from blood, taken at week 4, from a patient treated with tofacitinib. This TCR came from a human donor with alopecia areata. This sequence joins TRBV7-9 and TRBJ2-1, with TRBD1 matching 8 bases. Here the CDR3 reads CASSATGGNEQFF. The CDR3 DNA sequence: TGTGCCAGCAGCGCCACAGGGGGCAATGAGCAGTTCTTC.